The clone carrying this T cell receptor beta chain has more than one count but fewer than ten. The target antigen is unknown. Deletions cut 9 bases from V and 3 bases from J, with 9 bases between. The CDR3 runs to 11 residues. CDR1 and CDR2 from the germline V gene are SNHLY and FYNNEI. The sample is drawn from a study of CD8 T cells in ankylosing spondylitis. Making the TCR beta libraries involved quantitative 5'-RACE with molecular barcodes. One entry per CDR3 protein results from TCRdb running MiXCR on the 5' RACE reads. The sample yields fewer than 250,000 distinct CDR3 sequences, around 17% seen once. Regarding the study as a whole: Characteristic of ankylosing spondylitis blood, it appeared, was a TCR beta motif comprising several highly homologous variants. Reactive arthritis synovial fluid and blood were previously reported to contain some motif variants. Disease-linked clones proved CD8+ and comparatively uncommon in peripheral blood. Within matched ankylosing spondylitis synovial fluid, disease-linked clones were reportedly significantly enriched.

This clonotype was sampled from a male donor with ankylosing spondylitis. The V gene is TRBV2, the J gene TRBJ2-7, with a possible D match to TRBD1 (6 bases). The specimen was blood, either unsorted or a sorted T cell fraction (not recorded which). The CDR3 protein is CARDRIYEQYF. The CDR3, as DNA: TGTGCCAGGGACAGAATCTACGAGCAGTACTTC.